This T cell receptor beta chain was recovered during a study of blood T cell repertoires in COVID-19. Trimming stripped 4 bases from V and 8 bases from J, with 15 bases between. This CDR3 has 14 residues. The V gene's germline CDR1 is MNHEY and CDR2 SVGEGT. Repertoires were generated with immunoSEQ multiplex PCR, while TCRdb's copy carries only in-frame clones and drops some. The sample shows roughly 76,000 clones, around nine tenths of them seen only once. This clone has just a few counts. Sequenced material: peripheral blood. The TCR sequence derives from a woman under 30 with acute or convalescent COVID-19. The chain employs TRBV6-2 or TRBV6-3 and TRBJ2-1; D is possibly TRBD2 (6 bases). Here the CDR3 DNA reads TGTGCCAGCAGTTTGGTCGGGAGTCGGTATGAGCAGTTCTTC. Amino acids: CASSLVGSRYEQFF.